These 3 T cell receptor beta chains share one sample of origin, sequenced in a study of CD4 T cells in relation to SARS-CoV-2 and coronaviruses. The unexposed donors gave CD4+ T cells in about 2011-2019, prior to COVID-19. Profiling relied on immunoSEQ multiplex PCR, and the TCRdb table lists in-frame clones only, not all of them. The data contain about 70,000 clones, about 89% of them singletons. The sample taken for sequencing was memory CD4+ T cells from PBMCs. The receptors stem from a human donor in good health.

CDR3 protein: CASGGQLNTEAFF. DNA of the CDR3: TGTGCCAGCGGGGGACAGTTGAACACTGAAGCTTTCTTT. The chain recombines TRBV2 with TRBJ1-1; 7 positions agree with TRBD1. The CDR3 is 13 residues long. V was pared by 8 bases and J by 0 bases, with 3 bases of the junction left unmatched. Germline CDR1 reads SNHLY; CDR2 reads FYNNEI.

V and J are TRBV28 and TRBJ2-7; 9 nucleotides align to TRBD1. The V gene's germline CDR1 is MDHEN and CDR2 SYDVKM. The CDR3 runs 14 residues. Losses at the gene ends were 7 bases for V and 8 bases for J; bases not matched to a gene: 12. The CDR3 is CASTMTGGSLKQYF. DNA of the CDR3: TGTGCCAGCACGATGACAGGGGGATCCTTAAAGCAGTACTTC.

The CDR3 coding sequence is TGCAGCGTCGCCCCGTCGGGTCTCGGCGGGGGGGCCCCAGATACGCAGTATTTT. It specifies CSVAPSGLGGGAPDTQYF. The chain couples TRBV29-1 to TRBJ2-3, with 9 positions matching TRBD2. CDR1 and CDR2 from the germline V gene are SQVTM and ANQGSEA. V shed 6 bases, J shed 4 bases, and the junction held 20 bases outside the gene matches. CDR3 size: 18 residues.